This T cell receptor (beta chain) emerged from a study of T cell repertoires in cytomegalovirus infection. Study in general: Based on public TCR beta signatures, there were indications of CMV infection and of a matching HLA type. Study results and limitations: Clonotypes of TCR beta that were HLA-C-restricted and CMV-specific dominated the ex vivo response.

Trimming took 4 bases from V and 5 from J, leaving 11 bases between them. Germline V gene data show CDR1 as GTSNPN and CDR2 as SVGIG (reference sequence). There are 13 residues in the CDR3. Via MiXCR, TCRdb re-called the reads, giving one row per CDR3 protein. The sample lists 86,000 or so distinct CDR3 sequences, around 25% seen once, with 50% in the top ten. This clonotype showed up many times. Its target is not known. The sequence came from a human donor in good health (CMV status not recorded). Some clones in this sample may be carry-over from other donors' samples. The rearrangement joins TRBV30 to TRBJ2-2; D possibly corresponds to TRBD2 (5 bases). Material: CD8+ T cells from cultured PBMCs, obtained from culture after CMV antigen stimulation. CDR3 residues: CAWKELATGELFF. In DNA form, the CDR3 reads TGTGCCTGGAAGGAGCTAGCAACCGGGGAGCTGTTTTTT.